This T cell receptor beta chain was sequenced for a study of T cells in Graves' hyperthyroidism and ophthalmopathy. Amplification yielded TCR beta CDR3 regions, with RNA transcripts as the source. First-round RT-PCR targeting the TCR CDR3 was performed with the HTBI primer set. TCRdb re-called the multiplex PCR reads through MiXCR, storing one row per CDR3 protein. Seen here are 450,000 to 600,000 distinct CDR3 sequences, approximately 14% observed once, and the top ten hold around 13%. Trimming cost V 6 bases and J 5 bases, with 16 bases left between them. Germline-derived CDR1 and CDR2 are DFQATT and SNEGSKA (reference sequence). CDR3 length: 13 amino acids.

J is TRBJ2-5 and V is TRBV20-1, with D perhaps TRBD1 (6 bases). This receptor was obtained from a woman aged 40 to 49 with Graves' hyperthyroidism. The sequenced material came from blood. In DNA, the CDR3 is TGCAGTGCCCCGTTGGGGGCCCGGGAGACCCAGTACTTC. Amino acids: CSAPLGARETQYF.